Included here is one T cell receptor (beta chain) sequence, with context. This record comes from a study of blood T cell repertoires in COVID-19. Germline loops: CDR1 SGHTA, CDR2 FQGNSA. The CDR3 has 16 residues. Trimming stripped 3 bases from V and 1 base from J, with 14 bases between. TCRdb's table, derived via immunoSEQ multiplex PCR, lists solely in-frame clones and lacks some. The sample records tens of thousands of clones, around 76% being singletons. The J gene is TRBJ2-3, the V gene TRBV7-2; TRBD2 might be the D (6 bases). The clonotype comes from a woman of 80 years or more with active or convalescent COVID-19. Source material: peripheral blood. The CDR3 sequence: CASSLRGILRTDTQYF. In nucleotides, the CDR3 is TGTGCCAGCAGCTTGCGGGGCATATTACGCACAGATACGCAGTATTTT.